This T cell receptor (beta chain) was captured in a study of T cell repertoires in cytomegalovirus infection. Findings and limits, study-wide: HLA-C-restricted TCR beta clonotypes specific for CMV led the ex vivo response.

TCRdb re-called the reads with MiXCR, one entry per CDR3 protein. The profile shows about 110,000 distinct CDR3 sequences, over 25% of them singletons. Notes on this clonotype: Its antigen is unknown.

The V end lost 5 bases, the J end lost 0 bases, and 14 bases lay between the germline ends. CDR1 is MDHEN, CDR2 SYDVKM, per germline. The CDR3 is made up of 15 amino acids. The rearrangement joins TRBV28 to TRBJ2-7; TRBD1 might be the D (5 bases). The source of this sequence is a human donor in good health (CMV status not recorded). Some clones in this sample may be carry-over from other donors' samples. The specimen was CD8+ T cells from cultured PBMCs, collected from culture after CMV antigen stimulation. In nucleotides, the CDR3 is TGTGCCAGCAGTAATCCTAAGACAGCCTCCTACGAGCAGTACTTC. Translation: CASSNPKTASYEQYF.